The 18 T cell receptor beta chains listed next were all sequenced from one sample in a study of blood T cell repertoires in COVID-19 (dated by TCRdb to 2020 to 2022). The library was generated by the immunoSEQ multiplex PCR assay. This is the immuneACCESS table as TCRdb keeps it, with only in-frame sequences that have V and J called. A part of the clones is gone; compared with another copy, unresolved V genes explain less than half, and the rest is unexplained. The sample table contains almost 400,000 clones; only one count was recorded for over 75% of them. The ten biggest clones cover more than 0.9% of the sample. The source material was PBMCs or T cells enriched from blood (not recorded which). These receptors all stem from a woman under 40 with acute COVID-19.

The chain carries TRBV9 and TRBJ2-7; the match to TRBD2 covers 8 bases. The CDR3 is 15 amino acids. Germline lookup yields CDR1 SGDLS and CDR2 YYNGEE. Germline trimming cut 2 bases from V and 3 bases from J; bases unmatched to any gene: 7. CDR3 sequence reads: CASSVGSGIHYEQYF. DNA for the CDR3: TGTGCCAGCAGCGTGGGTAGCGGGATCCACTACGAGCAGTACTTC.

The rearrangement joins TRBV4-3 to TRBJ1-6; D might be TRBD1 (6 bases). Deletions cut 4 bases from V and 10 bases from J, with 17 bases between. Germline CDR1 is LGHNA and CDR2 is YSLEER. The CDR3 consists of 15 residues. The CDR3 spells CASSLNSQGTSPLHF. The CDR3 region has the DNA TGCGCCAGCAGCCTAAACTCACAGGGTACCTCACCCCTCCACTTT.

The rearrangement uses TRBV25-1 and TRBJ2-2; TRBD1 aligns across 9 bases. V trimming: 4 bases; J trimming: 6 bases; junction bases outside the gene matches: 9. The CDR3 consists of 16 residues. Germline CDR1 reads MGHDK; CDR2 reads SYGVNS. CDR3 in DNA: TGTGCCAGCAGTGGATCCGGGACAGGGTGGGCCGGGGAGCTGTTTTTT. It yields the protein CASSGSGTGWAGELFF.

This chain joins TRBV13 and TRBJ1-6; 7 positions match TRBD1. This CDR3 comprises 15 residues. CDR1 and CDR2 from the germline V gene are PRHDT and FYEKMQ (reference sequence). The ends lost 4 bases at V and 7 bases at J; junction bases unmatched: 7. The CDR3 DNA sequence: TGTGCCAGCAGCTCAATACCGGGACAGAATTCACCCCTCCACTTT. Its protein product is CASSSIPGQNSPLHF.

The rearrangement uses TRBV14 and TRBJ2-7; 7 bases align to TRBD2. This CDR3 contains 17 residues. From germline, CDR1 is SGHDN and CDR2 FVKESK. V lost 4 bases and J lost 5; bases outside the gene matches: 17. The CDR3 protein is CASSPKAGAGRGHEQYF. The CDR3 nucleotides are TGTGCCAGCAGCCCCAAAGCCGGGGCAGGGAGGGGCCACGAGCAGTACTTC. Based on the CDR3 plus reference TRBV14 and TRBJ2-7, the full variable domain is EAGVTQFPSHSVIEKGQTVTLRCDPISGHDNLYWYRRVMGKEIKFLLHFVKESKQDESGMPNNRFLAERTGGTYSTLKVQPAELEDSGVYFCASSPKAGAGRGHEQYFGPGTRLTVT.

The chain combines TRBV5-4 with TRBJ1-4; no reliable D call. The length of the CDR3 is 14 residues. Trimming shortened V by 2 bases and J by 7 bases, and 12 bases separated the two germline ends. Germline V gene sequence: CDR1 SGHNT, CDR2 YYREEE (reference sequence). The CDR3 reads CASSLRREGEKLFF. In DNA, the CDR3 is TGTGCCAGCAGCTTACGGCGGGAGGGTGAAAAACTGTTTTTT. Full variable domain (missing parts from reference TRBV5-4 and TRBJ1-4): ETGVTQSPTHLIKTRGQQVTLRCSSQSGHNTVSWYQQALGQGPQFIFQYYREEENGRGNFPPRFSGLQFPNYSSELNVNALELDDSALYLCASSLRREGEKLFFGSGTQLSVL.

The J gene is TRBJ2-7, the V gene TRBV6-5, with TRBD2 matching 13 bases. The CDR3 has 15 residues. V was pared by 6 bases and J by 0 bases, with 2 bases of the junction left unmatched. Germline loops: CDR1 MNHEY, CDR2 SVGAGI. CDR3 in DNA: TGTGCCAGCAGCGGGACTAGCGGGGCCTCCTACGAGCAGTACTTC. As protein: CASSGTSGASYEQYF.

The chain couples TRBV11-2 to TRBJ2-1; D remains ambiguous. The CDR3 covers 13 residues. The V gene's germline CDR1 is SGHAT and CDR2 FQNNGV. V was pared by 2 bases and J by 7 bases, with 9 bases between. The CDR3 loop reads CASSLLAANEQFF. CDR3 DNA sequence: TGTGCCAGCAGCTTATTGGCGGCGAATGAGCAGTTCTTC.

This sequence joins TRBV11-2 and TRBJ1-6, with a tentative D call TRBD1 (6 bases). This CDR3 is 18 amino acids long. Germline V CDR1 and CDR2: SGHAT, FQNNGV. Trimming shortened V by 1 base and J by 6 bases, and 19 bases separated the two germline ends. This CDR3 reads CASSLGYYRTESNSPLHF. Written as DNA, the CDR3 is TGTGCCAGCAGCTTAGGCTACTACAGGACAGAAAGTAATTCACCCCTCCACTTT.

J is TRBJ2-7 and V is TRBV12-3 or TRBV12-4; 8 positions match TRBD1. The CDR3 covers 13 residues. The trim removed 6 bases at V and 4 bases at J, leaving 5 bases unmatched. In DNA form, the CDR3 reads TGTGCCAGCAGCCGGGACAGGCCTTACGAGCAGTACTTC. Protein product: CASSRDRPYEQYF.

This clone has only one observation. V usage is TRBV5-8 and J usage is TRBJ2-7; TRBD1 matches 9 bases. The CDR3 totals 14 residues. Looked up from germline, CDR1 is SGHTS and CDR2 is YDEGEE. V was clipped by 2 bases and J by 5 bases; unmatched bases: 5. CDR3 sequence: CASSFWGQGDEQYF. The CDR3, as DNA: TGTGCCAGCAGCTTTTGGGGACAGGGAGACGAGCAGTACTTC.

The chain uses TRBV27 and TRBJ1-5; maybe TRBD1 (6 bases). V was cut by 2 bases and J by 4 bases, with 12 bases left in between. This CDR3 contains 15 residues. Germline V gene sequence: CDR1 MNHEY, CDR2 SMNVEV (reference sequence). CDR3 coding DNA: TGTGCCAGCAGTTTAGGGGGCGGGGGAAATCAGCCCCAGCATTTT. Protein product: CASSLGGGGNQPQHF.

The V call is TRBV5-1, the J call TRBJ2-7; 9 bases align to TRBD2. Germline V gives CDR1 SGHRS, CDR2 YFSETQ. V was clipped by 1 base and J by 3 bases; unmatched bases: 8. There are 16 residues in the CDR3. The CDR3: CASSLFPAGGYYEQYF. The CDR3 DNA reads TGCGCCAGCAGCTTGTTTCCAGCGGGGGGCTACTACGAGCAGTACTTC.

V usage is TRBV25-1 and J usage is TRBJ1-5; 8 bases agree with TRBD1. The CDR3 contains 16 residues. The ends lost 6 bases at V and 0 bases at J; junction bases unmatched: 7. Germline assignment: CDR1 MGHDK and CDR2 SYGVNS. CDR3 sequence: CASSPGTGTSNQPQHF. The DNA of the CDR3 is TGTGCCAGCAGCCCCGGGACAGGTACTAGCAATCAGCCCCAGCATTTT.

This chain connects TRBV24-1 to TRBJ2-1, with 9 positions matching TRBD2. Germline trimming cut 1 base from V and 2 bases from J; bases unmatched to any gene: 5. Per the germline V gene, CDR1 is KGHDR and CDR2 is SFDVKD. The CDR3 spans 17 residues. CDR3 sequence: CATSDFTSSGAYNEQFF. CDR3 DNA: TGTGCCACCAGTGATTTTACATCTAGCGGGGCCTACAATGAGCAGTTCTTC.

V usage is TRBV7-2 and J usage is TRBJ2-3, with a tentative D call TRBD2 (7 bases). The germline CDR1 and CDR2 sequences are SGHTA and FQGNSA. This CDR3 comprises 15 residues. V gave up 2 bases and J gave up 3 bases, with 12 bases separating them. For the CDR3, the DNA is TGTGCCAGCAGCTTAAGGGGGGGGTGGACAGATACGCAGTATTTT. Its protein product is CASSLRGGWTDTQYF. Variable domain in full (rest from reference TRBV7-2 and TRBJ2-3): GAGVSQSPSNKVTEKGKDVELRCDPISGHTALYWYRQSLGQGLEFLIYFQGNSAPDKSGLPSDRFSAERTGGSVSTLTIQRTQQEDSAVYLCASSLRGGWTDTQYFGPGTRLTVL.

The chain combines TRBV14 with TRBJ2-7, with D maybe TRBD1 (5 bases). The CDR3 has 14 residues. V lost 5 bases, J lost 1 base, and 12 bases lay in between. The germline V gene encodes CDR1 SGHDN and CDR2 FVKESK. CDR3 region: CASSKPRVSYEQYF. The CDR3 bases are TGTGCCAGCAGCAAACCCAGGGTTTCCTACGAGCAGTACTTC.

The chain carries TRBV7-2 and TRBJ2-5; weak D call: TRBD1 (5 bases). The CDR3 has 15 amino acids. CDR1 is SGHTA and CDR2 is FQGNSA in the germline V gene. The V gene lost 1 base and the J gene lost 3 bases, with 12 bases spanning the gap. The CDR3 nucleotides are TGTGCCAGCAGCTTAGGGGGCCGGTTAGAAGAGACCCAGTACTTC. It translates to CASSLGGRLEETQYF.